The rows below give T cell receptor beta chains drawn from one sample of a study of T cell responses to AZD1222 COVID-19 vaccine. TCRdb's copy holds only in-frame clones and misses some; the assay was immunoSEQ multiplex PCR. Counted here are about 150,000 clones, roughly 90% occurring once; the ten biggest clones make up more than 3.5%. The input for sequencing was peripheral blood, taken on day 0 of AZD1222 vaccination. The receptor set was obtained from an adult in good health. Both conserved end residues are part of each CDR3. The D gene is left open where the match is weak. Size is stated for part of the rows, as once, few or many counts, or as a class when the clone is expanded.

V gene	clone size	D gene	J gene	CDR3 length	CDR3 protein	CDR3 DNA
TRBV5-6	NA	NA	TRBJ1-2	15	CASSLGEDMGYGYTF	TGTGCCAGCAGCTTGGGGGAGGACATGGGCTATGGCTACACCTTC
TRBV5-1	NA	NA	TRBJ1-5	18	CASSLGLMGPNSNQPQHF	TGCGCCAGCAGCTTGGGCTTGATGGGACCTAATAGCAATCAGCCCCAGCATTTT
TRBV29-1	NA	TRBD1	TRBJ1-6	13	CSGKTGRNSPLHF	TGCAGCGGGAAGACAGGGCGAAATTCACCCCTCCACTTT
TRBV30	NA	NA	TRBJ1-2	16	CAWSPLFSGRGGGYTF	TGTGCCTGGAGTCCCCTGTTTTCCGGCAGGGGTGGTGGCTACACCTTC
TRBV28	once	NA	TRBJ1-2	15	CASTPIWDDNYGYTF	TGTGCCAGCACCCCGATTTGGGATGATAACTATGGCTACACCTTC
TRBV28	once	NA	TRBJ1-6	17	CASSLSSPRDVNSPLHF	TGTGCCAGCAGTTTGTCGTCCCCCAGGGATGTAAATTCACCCCTCCACTTT
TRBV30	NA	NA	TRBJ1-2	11	CAWGGRAGYTF	TGTGCCTGGGGAGGGAGGGCAGGCTACACCTTC
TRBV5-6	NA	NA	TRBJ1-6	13	CASSFGGNSPLHF	TGTGCCAGCAGCTTCGGGGGGAATTCACCCCTCCACTTT
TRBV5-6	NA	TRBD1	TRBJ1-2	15	CASSRRTGTPIGYTF	TGTGCCAGCAGCAGGCGGACAGGGACCCCAATTGGCTACACCTTC
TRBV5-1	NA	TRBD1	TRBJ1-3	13	CASSDRVRNTIYF	TGCGCCAGCAGCGACAGGGTTAGAAACACCATATATTTT
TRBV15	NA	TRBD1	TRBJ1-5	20	CATSRQELGQGGLGNQPQHF	TGTGCCACCAGCCGCCAAGAGTTGGGACAGGGAGGTTTGGGCAATCAGCCCCAGCATTTT
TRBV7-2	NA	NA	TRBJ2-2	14	CASSLQGRTGELFF	TGTGCCAGCAGCTTGCAGGGACGCACCGGGGAGCTGTTTTTT
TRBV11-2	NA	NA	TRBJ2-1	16	CASSVVGKSSYNEQFF	TGTGCCAGCAGCGTTGTTGGGAAGAGCTCCTACAATGAGCAGTTCTTC
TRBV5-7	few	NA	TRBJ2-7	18	CASSPDKRPGRDSYEQYF	TGTGCCAGCAGCCCGGACAAGAGACCGGGACGGGACTCCTACGAGCAGTACTTC
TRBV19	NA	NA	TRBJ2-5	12	CASGRAQETQYF	TGTGCCAGTGGCAGGGCCCAAGAGACCCAGTACTTC
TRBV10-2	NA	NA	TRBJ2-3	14	CASRDGVSTDTQYF	TGCGCCAGCAGGGACGGGGTCAGCACAGATACGCAGTATTTT
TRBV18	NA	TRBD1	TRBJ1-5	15	CASSPPAQGNQPQHF	TGTGCCAGCTCACCACCCGCACAGGGGAATCAGCCCCAGCATTTT
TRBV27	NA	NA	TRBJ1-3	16	CASSARSPYSGNTIYF	TGTGCCAGCAGTGCCAGGAGTCCCTACTCTGGAAACACCATATATTTT
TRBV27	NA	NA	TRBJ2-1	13	CASVAKRGNEQFF	TGTGCCAGCGTTGCCAAAAGGGGTAATGAGCAGTTCTTC
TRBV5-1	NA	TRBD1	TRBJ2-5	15	CASSFTRTGQETQYF	TGCGCCAGCAGCTTTACAAGGACAGGCCAAGAGACCCAGTACTTC
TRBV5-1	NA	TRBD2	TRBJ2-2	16	CASSLRLAGLTGELFF	TGCGCCAGCAGCTTGAGACTAGCGGGACTAACCGGGGAGCTGTTTTTT
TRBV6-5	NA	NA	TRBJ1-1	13	CASSYSAGSEAFF	TGTGCCAGCAGTTACTCCGCGGGGTCGGAAGCTTTCTTT
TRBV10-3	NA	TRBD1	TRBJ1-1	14	CAISTGQMNTEAFF	TGTGCCATCAGTACGGGACAGATGAACACTGAAGCTTTCTTT
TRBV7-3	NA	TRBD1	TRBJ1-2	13	CASSSSGTGDATF	TGTGCCAGCAGCTCCTCCGGGACAGGGGACGCCACCTTC
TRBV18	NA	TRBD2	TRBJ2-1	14	CASSSGLAYNEQFF	TGTGCCAGCTCATCCGGACTAGCCTACAATGAGCAGTTCTTC
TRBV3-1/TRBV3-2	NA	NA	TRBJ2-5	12	CASSQSTETQYF	TGTGCCAGCAGCCAAAGTACGGAGACCCAGTACTTC
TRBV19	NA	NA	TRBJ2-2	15	CASSMGTANTGELFF	TGTGCCAGTAGTATGGGGACGGCAAACACCGGGGAGCTGTTTTTT
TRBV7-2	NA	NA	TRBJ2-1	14	CASSPNRGLGEQFF	TGTGCCAGCAGCCCGAACCGGGGACTTGGTGAGCAGTTCTTC
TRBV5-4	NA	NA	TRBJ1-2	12	CASSRGAAGYTF	TGTGCCAGCAGCCGGGGGGCTGCTGGCTACACCTTC
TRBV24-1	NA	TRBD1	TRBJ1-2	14	CATSDSGTDGGYTF	TGTGCCACCAGTGATTCGGGGACAGACGGTGGCTACACCTTC
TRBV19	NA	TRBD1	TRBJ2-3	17	CASKRQGVQISTDTQYF	TGTGCCAGTAAGAGACAGGGAGTACAGATTAGCACAGATACGCAGTATTTT
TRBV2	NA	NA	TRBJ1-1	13	CASSVTGLTQAFF	TGTGCCAGCAGTGTGACAGGCCTGACCCAAGCTTTCTTT